This TCR beta chain is from a study of regulatory T cells in long-lasting Graves disease. Through Arm-PCR of CDR3 regions and iRepertoire HTBI primers, TCR beta libraries were built. TCRdb re-analysed the multiplex PCR reads in MiXCR, keeping a single row per CDR3 protein. The sample has 300,000 to 500,000 distinct CDR3 sequences, under 25% seen once. Time point defined: persistent/refractory GD, antithyroid drugs over 5 years with positive TRAb. Making the TCR library involved RNA that had been extracted from PBMCs. American Thyroid Association guidelines were used to diagnose Graves' disease. In this sample, this clonotype turned up many times. Germline CDR1 and CDR2: SGHTA and FQGNSA. Trimming cost V 0 bases and J 5 bases, with 8 bases left between them. This CDR3 spans 13 amino acids.

The material was peripheral blood mononuclear cells (PBMCs), obtained when the disease was refractory, from a patient treated with antithyroid drugs. The sequence derives from a female donor with Graves disease. The gene calls are TRBV7-2 and TRBJ2-7; no firm D call. The CDR3 DNA sequence: TGTGCCAGCAGCTTAGCTGTCATGAACGAGCAGTACTTC. Protein product: CASSLAVMNEQYF.